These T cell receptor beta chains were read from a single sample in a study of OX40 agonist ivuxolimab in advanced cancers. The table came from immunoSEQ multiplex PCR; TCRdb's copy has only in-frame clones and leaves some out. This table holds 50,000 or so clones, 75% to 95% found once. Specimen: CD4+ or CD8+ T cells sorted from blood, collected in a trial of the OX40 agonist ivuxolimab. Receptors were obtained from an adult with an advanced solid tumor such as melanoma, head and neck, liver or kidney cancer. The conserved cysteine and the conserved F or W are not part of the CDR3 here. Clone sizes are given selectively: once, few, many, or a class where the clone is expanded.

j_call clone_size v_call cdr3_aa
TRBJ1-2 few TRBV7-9 ASTTPTAVINYGYT
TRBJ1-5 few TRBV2 AASRTDATINQPQH
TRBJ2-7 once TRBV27 ASSWAGGQYEQY
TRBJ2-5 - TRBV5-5 ASSFAGTSAFGVETQY
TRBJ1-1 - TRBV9 ASSLLGTGGHTEAF
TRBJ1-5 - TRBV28 ASSHGGRGNQPQH
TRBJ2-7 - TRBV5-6 ASSLAGTSAYEQY
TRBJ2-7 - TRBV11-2 ATTGTGRYEQY
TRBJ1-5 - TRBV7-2 ASSLGDGVNQPQH
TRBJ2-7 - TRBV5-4 ASSQETGNSYEQY
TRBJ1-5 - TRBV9 ASSPSGASNQPQH
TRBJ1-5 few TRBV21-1 ASSKVFGNQPQH
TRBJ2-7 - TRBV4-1 ASSQGLGPSTGSYEQY
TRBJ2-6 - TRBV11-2 ASYSGANVLT
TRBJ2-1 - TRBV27 ASSFWTGPMGNEQF
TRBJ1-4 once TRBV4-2 ASSQGRDTNEKLF
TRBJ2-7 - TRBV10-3 AIQDFGVHSYEQY
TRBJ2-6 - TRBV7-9 ASSRQGAQSGANVLT
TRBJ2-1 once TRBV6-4 ASRLDSYNEQF
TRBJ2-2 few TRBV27 ASSLVWAGGTGELF
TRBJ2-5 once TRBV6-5 ASSFSGNRETQY
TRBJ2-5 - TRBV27 ASSLFGARHETQY
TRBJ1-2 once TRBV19 ASSPPGDGYT
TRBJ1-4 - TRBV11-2 ASSLPPRGPANEKLF
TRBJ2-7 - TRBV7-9 ASSDGTGLDEQY
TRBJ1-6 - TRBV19 ASSWTGEYSPLH
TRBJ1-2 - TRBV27 ASSSIGGSGYT
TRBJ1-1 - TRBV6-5 ASSYPVSEAF
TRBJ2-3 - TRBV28 ASSFLFRRDTDTQY
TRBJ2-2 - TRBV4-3 ASSQDLYPTGELF
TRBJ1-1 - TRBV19 ASSQALTEAF
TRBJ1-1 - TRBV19 ASSIGDRGRTEAF
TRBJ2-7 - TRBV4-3 ASSQGQGTYEQY
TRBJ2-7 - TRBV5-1 ASSLGGAEQY
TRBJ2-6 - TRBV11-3 ASSFLRSLGANVLT
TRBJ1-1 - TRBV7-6 ASSLSRRGRMNTEAF
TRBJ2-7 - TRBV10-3 AIRIPEAGGIDEQY
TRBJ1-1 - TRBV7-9 ASSPSWTASNTEAF
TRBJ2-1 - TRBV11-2 ASSLGVAGGNEQF
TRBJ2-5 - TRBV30 AWSVRGRRETQY
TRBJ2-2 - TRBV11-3 ASSLGLVGFDGELF
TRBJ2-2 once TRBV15 ATSLAGDFRELF
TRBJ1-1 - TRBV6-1 ASSEVGGLMNTEAF
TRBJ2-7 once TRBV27 ASSLHSSYEQY
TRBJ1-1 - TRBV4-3 ASSHTGRNTEAF
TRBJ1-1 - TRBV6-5 ASSQGVNTEAF
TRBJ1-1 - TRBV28 ASSFRRGQTTEAF
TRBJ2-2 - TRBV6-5 ASSKGLAGELF
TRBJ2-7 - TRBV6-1 ASSEALATSYEQY
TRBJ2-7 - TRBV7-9 ASSSGWSGRAAHEQY
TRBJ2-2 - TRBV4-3 ASSQVGGIVAGELF
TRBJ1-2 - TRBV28 ASSFRGDGYT
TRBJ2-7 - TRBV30 AWSVGTITYEQY